This is a list of T cell receptor beta chains from one sample in a study of cytomegalovirus exposure and HLA in healthy donors. TCRdb's table, derived via immunoSEQ multiplex PCR, lists solely in-frame clones and lacks some. The sample consists of hundreds of thousands of clones, roughly 84% of them appearing once. The sample consisted of PBMCs. All receptors derive from a woman younger than 30 in good health and CMV-seropositive. The CDR3 runs from the conserved cysteine through the conserved F or W. The D gene is left open where the match is weak. Size is omitted from some rows. Given values are once, few, many or a class for expanded clones.

TGTGCCAGCAGTTTCATGGGGTGGGAGACTGAAGCTTTCTTT,CASSFMGWETEAFF,TRBV27,TRBJ1-1,-,-
TGTGCCACCTCAACTAGCGGGAGCACAGATACGCAGTATTTT,CATSTSGSTDTQYF,TRBV25-1,TRBJ2-3,-,TRBD2
TGTGCCAGCAGCGAGGCTAGCGGCGGCAATGAGCAGTTCTTC,CASSEASGGNEQFF,TRBV9,TRBJ2-1,-,TRBD2
TGCGCCAGCAGCCAAGGGCTAGCGGGATATGGGACCCAGTACTTC,CASSQGLAGYGTQYF,TRBV4-1,TRBJ2-5,-,TRBD2
TGTGCCTGGAGTGGGAGGGGCAATCAGCCCCAGCATTTT,CAWSGRGNQPQHF,TRBV30,TRBJ1-5,-,-
TGTGCCTCCGCCCGGGTTGGCTACACCTTC,CASARVGYTF,TRBV9,TRBJ1-2,many,-
TGTGCCAGCAGCTCCAAACAGGGGGCCTTAAATGGCTACACCTTC,CASSSKQGALNGYTF,TRBV27,TRBJ1-2,-,TRBD1
TGTGCCAGCACCCTTGGACTGGGTTACGAGCAGTACTTC,CASTLGLGYEQYF,TRBV6-5,TRBJ2-7,few,-
TGTGCCAGCAACACAGGGTATAACTATGGCTACACCTTC,CASNTGYNYGYTF,TRBV28,TRBJ1-2,-,-
TGCGCCAGCAGCACGGAGAGCGGTTATAGCACAGATACGCAGTATTTT,CASSTESGYSTDTQYF,TRBV5-1,TRBJ2-3,once,-
TGTGCCTGGAGGGAAGCGGGAGCGGGGAAAAACATTCAGTACTTC,CAWREAGAGKNIQYF,TRBV30,TRBJ2-4,-,TRBD2
TGCGCCAGCAGCGAACATGAGGACACTGAAGCTTTCTTT,CASSEHEDTEAFF,TRBV5-1,TRBJ1-1,once,-
TGTGCCAGCACCTCCTGGCAGGGCGATGGCTACACCTTC,CASTSWQGDGYTF,TRBV7-3,TRBJ1-2,few,-
TGTGCCAGCTCAATCAGAAAAGGGGGACAGACCGGCAATCAGCCCCAGCATTTT,CASSIRKGGQTGNQPQHF,TRBV18,TRBJ1-5,-,TRBD1
TGTGCCAGCAGCCTGGGGACAGGGCCAACCTTAGAAGAGACCCAGTACTTC,CASSLGTGPTLEETQYF,TRBV4-2,TRBJ2-5,-,TRBD1
TGTGCCAGCAACAAAGGGGCTAGCGGAAGATTAGAGCAGTACTTC,CASNKGASGRLEQYF,TRBV13,TRBJ2-7,-,TRBD2
TGTGCCAGCAGCCTCCTTCAGGCGTCCTACGAGCAGTACTTC,CASSLLQASYEQYF,TRBV28,TRBJ2-7,-,-
TGTGCCACCAGCAGAGATCGGTACGGTCAGCCCCAGCATTTT,CATSRDRYGQPQHF,TRBV15,TRBJ1-5,-,-
TGTGCCAGCAGCTTAGGAAGGGGACAGACTAACACTGAAGCTTTCTTT,CASSLGRGQTNTEAFF,TRBV7-8,TRBJ1-1,-,TRBD1
TGCGCCAGCAGCTTGACAGAATTGAACACTGAAGCTTTCTTT,CASSLTELNTEAFF,TRBV5-1,TRBJ1-1,once,-
TGTGCCACCAGCAGAGTGGCTAGTCCGGGTCAGCCCCAGCATTTT,CATSRVASPGQPQHF,TRBV15,TRBJ1-5,-,-
TGTGCCAGCAGTTCAGGACAGGGGGCCTACGAGCAGTACTTC,CASSSGQGAYEQYF,TRBV27,TRBJ2-7,-,TRBD1